The clone carrying this T cell receptor beta chain was counted many times. Its antigen is currently unknown. Treatment defined: PENTA 11 planned treatment interruption arm or continuous ART arm. From thawed PBMCs, naive CD4+ CD45RA+ CD45RO- T cells were sorted. This sample was taken from a study of HIV-infected children after antiretroviral therapy interruption. Study overall: EBV and CMV exposure was recorded in most children. Samples from the continuous-treatment group were taken at weeks 0, 48 and 150. Points from the study as a whole: After treatment interruption started, naive CD4+ CDR3 overlap across time points dropped.

Unique molecular identifiers were included in an RNA-based 3' RACE TCR library. TCRdb passed the 3' RACE reads through MiXCR, listing each CDR3 protein once. This table has some 90,000 distinct CDR3 sequences, 6.9% appearing once. This sample comprised CD45RA+ CD4+ T cells from PBMCs, pooled from several time points, obtained from a donor given antiretroviral therapy, either interrupted or continuous. Subset of the sample: naive CD4+ CD45RA+ CD45RO- T cells. This TCR was sampled from a pool of human donors with HIV.

CDR3 sequence reads: CASSVQGAGNDQPQHF. In DNA, the CDR3 is TGTGCCAGCTCAGTACAGGGCGCCGGGAACGATCAGCCCCAGCATTTT. The chain has TRBV18 and TRBJ1-5; a weak D match, TRBD1 (6 bases). V dropped 5 bases and J dropped 5 bases, with 19 bases sitting between them. Germline CDR1 is KGHSH and CDR2 is LQKENI. The CDR3 sequence is 16 residues long.